A single sample is the source of the 19 T cell receptor beta chains below, sequenced in a study of radiotherapy plus CTLA-4 blockade in lung cancer. Sequenced by immunoSEQ multiplex PCR; TCRdb stores in-frame clones only, minus some. The top ten hold roughly 20% of the sample, which has some 80,000 clones, roughly 79% seen once. The sample in question was peripheral blood, obtained from a patient treated with radiotherapy plus ipilimumab. The source of these receptors is a human donor with non-small cell lung cancer whose response to radiotherapy plus ipilimumab could not be evaluated. Some clones in this sample may be carry-over from other donors' samples.

This clone appeared a single time. The chain has TRBV6-5 and TRBJ2-7; unclear D gene. V lost 0 bases, J lost 0 bases, and 9 bases lay in between. The CDR3 is 15 amino acids. Germline V CDR1 and CDR2: MNHEY, SVGAGI. The CDR3 is CASSYSSIYSYEQYF. The CDR3 nucleotides are TGTGCCAGCAGTTACTCGAGTATATACTCCTACGAGCAGTACTTC.

This clone was observed a few times. Other DNA sequences in this specimen translate into the identical CDR3. CDR3 region: CASSYSWRDGYTF. CDR3 nucleotide sequence: TGTGCCAGCAGTTACTCTTGGAGAGACGGCTACACCTTC. The rearrangement joins TRBV6-5 to TRBJ1-2; no definite D call. The CDR3 runs 13 residues. Germline V CDR1 and CDR2: MNHEY, SVGAGI. The V end was cut by 0 bases, the J end by 8 bases, with 10 bases between.

V and J are TRBV18 and TRBJ2-7; D not resolved. The V gene lost 2 bases and the J gene lost 1 base, with 6 bases spanning the gap. Germline CDR1 KGHSH, CDR2 LQKENI. The CDR3 covers 13 residues. The CDR3 loop reads CASSPAQSYEQYF. The DNA for the CDR3 is TGTGCCAGCTCACCAGCACAGTCCTACGAGCAGTACTTC.

The genes are TRBV6-6 and TRBJ2-5; TRBD1 aligns across 8 bases. Germline V CDR1 and CDR2: MNHNY, SVGAGI (reference sequence). V lost 1 base and J lost 2; bases outside the gene matches: 0. The CDR3 has 14 residues. CDR3 bases: TGTGCCAGCAGTTACTGGACAGGGCAAGAGACCCAGTACTTC. Protein: CASSYWTGQETQYF.

The chain recombines TRBV5-1 with TRBJ2-3; D is possibly TRBD2 (6 bases). The CDR3 is made up of 15 amino acids. Trimming took off 2 bases at V and 5 bases at J, with 15 bases between the two ends. CDR1 and CDR2 (germline): SGHRS, YFSETQ. The CDR3 loop is CASSLAGPGGDTQYF. The CDR3 region has the DNA TGCGCCAGCAGCTTAGCGGGCCCCGGGGGAGATACGCAGTATTTT.

This chain links TRBV19 with TRBJ1-5; possibly TRBD1 for D (5 bases). CDR3 length equals 13 residues. CDR1 and CDR2 from the germline V gene are LNHDA and SQIVND (reference sequence). V lost 3 bases and J 7 bases, leaving 10 bases between the germline ends. CDR3 in DNA: TGTGCCAGTAGTATGGGGGGAGGCCAGCCCCAGCATTTT. It is translated as CASSMGGGQPQHF.

The chain links TRBV27 to TRBJ2-1; D is unresolved. Germline assignment: CDR1 MNHEY and CDR2 SMNVEV (reference sequence). The CDR3 covers 13 residues. Trimming cost V 6 bases and J 2 bases, with 8 bases left between them. In DNA, the CDR3 is TGTGCCAGCAGATTCTCAGCCTACAATGAGCAGTTCTTC. Translation: CASRFSAYNEQFF.

This sequence joins TRBV10-2 and TRBJ2-1, with 8 bases fitting TRBD1. Germline values: CDR1 WSHSY, CDR2 SAAADI. The CDR3 sequence is 15 residues long. The V segment lost 7 bases and the J segment 3 bases; nucleotides outside the gene matches: 8. The CDR3, as DNA: TGCGCCAGCACTCCCCCCGGACAGGGCTACAATGAGCAGTTCTTC. Translating gives CASTPPGQGYNEQFF.

This sequence joins TRBV28 and TRBJ2-7; D may be TRBD2 (6 bases). This CDR3 has 15 amino acids. Germline V lookup: CDR1 MDHEN, CDR2 SYDVKM. V lost 5 bases and J lost 0, with 14 bases in between. The CDR3 loop reads CASSHLGGTSYEQYF. The CDR3 DNA reads TGTGCCAGCAGTCACCTTGGGGGGACCTCCTACGAGCAGTACTTC.

Comments on this clone: Other DNA sequences in the same sample also yield this CDR3. The chain uses TRBV7-9 and TRBJ1-1; tentatively, D is TRBD1 (6 bases). The V gene lost 5 bases and the J gene lost 1 base, with 8 bases spanning the gap. Germline V CDR1 and CDR2: SEHNR, FQNEAQ (reference sequence). The CDR3 has 13 residues. The CDR3 here is CASSPTGNTEAFF. The CDR3, as DNA: TGTGCCAGCAGCCCGACAGGGAACACTGAAGCTTTCTTT.

As to this clone: Germline and junction disagree at one end, which may indicate a read error. Other DNA sequences within the sample encode an identical CDR3. This chain links TRBV28 with TRBJ1-6, with 11 bases aligning to TRBD1. The CDR3 extends over 16 amino acids. Germline V CDR1 and CDR2: MDHEN, SYDVKM. The CDR3 loop is CASNPGQGGYNSPLHF. The CDR3 DNA reads as TGTGCCAGCAACCCGGGACAGGGGGGCTATAATTCCCCCCTCCACTTT.

This chain links TRBV2 with TRBJ2-1, with TRBD2 identical over 15 bases. CDR3 length: 17 amino acids. Trimming cost V 8 bases and J 4 bases; bases outside gene matches: 9. The germline V gene encodes CDR1 SNHLY and CDR2 FYNNEI. The chain's CDR3 is CASLGLAGGRGYNEQFF. CDR3 DNA sequence: TGTGCCAGCCTGGGACTAGCGGGGGGCCGAGGGTACAATGAGCAGTTCTTC.

The chain links TRBV7-8 to TRBJ1-5; tentatively, D is TRBD1 (6 bases). Germline values: CDR1 SGHVS, CDR2 FQNEAQ. This CDR3 is built from 16 residues. V was clipped by 0 bases and J by 4 bases, with 13 bases between them. CDR3 sequence reads: CASSLAPQTGNQPQHF. Here the CDR3 DNA reads TGTGCCAGCAGCTTAGCGCCACAAACAGGGAATCAGCCCCAGCATTTT.

The chain employs TRBV2 and TRBJ2-7; a weak D match, TRBD2 (6 bases). Trimming left V 10 bases short and J 0 bases short, with 16 bases between. Per germline, CDR1 SNHLY and CDR2 FYNNEI. This CDR3 is built from 14 residues. The CDR3 is CATQGGGSSYEQYF. The CDR3 bases are TGTGCCACCCAGGGAGGAGGGAGCTCCTACGAGCAGTACTTC.

V is TRBV19 and J is TRBJ1-5; possibly TRBD1 for D (6 bases). Germline lookup yields CDR1 LNHDA and CDR2 SQIVND (reference sequence). This CDR3 comprises 13 residues. Trimming shortened V by 10 bases and J by 1 base, and 11 bases separated the two germline ends. CDR3 amino acids: CATSQGSNQPQHF. The CDR3, as DNA: TGTGCCACCTCCCAGGGGAGCAATCAGCCCCAGCATTTT. The full variable domain, in which reference TRBV19 and TRBJ1-5 provide the parts outside the CDR3, is DGGITQSPKYLFRKEGQNVTLSCEQNLNHDAMYWYRQDPGQGLRLIYYSQIVNDFQKGDIAEGYSVSREKKESFPLTVTSAQKNPTAFYLCATSQGSNQPQHFGDGTRLSIL.

This clone occurred once. This sequence joins TRBV6-5 and TRBJ1-6; D is unresolved. CDR3 length: 16 residues. Germline V gene data show CDR1 as MNHEY and CDR2 as SVGAGI. Trimming removed 0 bases at V and 3 bases at J, with 9 bases between. CDR3 in DNA: TGTGCCAGCAGTTACTCGAGTTACAGCTATAATTCACCCCTCCACTTT. This encodes CASSYSSYSYNSPLHF.

The chain is built from TRBV7-2 and TRBJ2-1; TRBD2 matches at 9 bases. The V gene end was trimmed by 3 bases and the J gene end by 7 bases; junction bases not matched to a gene: 10. The CDR3 runs 16 residues. Germline loops: CDR1 SGHTA, CDR2 FQGNSA. This CDR3 is CASSFGGARGGNEQFF. CDR3 DNA sequence: TGTGCCAGCAGCTTCGGCGGTGCGCGGGGGGGGAATGAGCAGTTCTTC.

V and J are TRBV19 and TRBJ1-1; a weak D match, TRBD1 (5 bases). The CDR3 spans 17 residues. The germline V gene encodes CDR1 LNHDA and CDR2 SQIVND (reference sequence). V was pared by 1 base and J by 0 bases, with 15 bases between. CDR3 sequence: CASSIAATGTMNTEAFF. The CDR3, as DNA: TGTGCCAGTAGTATAGCTGCCACAGGAACTATGAACACTGAAGCTTTCTTT.

The V gene is TRBV28, the J gene TRBJ1-1; tentative D call: TRBD1 (6 bases). Trimming stripped 4 bases from V and 1 base from J, with 10 bases between. This CDR3 contains 14 residues. The germline CDR1 and CDR2 sequences are MDHEN and SYDVKM. CDR3 loop: CASSWGHSNTEAFF. CDR3 in DNA: TGTGCCAGCAGTTGGGGACATTCGAACACTGAAGCTTTCTTT.